The 27 T cell receptor beta chains reported below all come from one sample, sequenced in a study of T cell repertoires in cytomegalovirus infection. TCRdb fed the reads into MiXCR, producing one record per CDR3 protein. The data show approximately 1,000,000 distinct CDR3 sequences, around 32% seen once. Their specific antigens are unknown. The material sequenced was cultured CD8+ T cells from PBMCs, taken from culture after CMV antigen stimulation. These receptors came from a human donor in good health (CMV status not recorded). Some clones in this sample may be carry-over from other donors' samples.

This clonotype was detected a few times. V usage is TRBV9 and J usage is TRBJ1-2, with TRBD1 matching 10 bases. The length of the CDR3 is 14 residues. From germline, CDR1 is SGDLS and CDR2 YYNGEE. With 6 bases clipped from V and 4 bases from J, the junction kept 6 bases outside the gene matches. The CDR3 nucleotides are TGTGCCAGCAACCCGGGACAGGGGATCTATGGCTACACCTTC. It translates to CASNPGQGIYGYTF.

The chain combines TRBV4-1 with TRBJ2-7; D is uncertain. Germline V lookup: CDR1 MGHRA, CDR2 YSYEKL. Trimming cost V 0 bases and J 1 base, with 10 bases left between them. This CDR3 is 15 amino acids long. The CDR3 reads CASSQEYHGSYEQYF. CDR3 bases: TGCGCCAGCAGCCAAGAATACCACGGTTCCTACGAGCAGTACTTC.

In its sample, this clonotype was seen once. This chain connects TRBV19 to TRBJ1-1; D might be TRBD1 (5 bases). The germline CDR1 and CDR2 sequences are LNHDA and SQIVND (reference sequence). This CDR3 spans 14 amino acids. V gave up 2 bases and J gave up 6 bases, with 13 bases separating them. CDR3 in amino acids: CASSIIPGVPEAFF. The CDR3 DNA is TGTGCCAGTAGTATAATTCCGGGGGTCCCTGAAGCTTTCTTT. Full variable domain (missing parts from reference TRBV19 and TRBJ1-1): DGGITQSPKYLFRKEGQNVTLSCEQNLNHDAMYWYRQDPGQGLRLIYYSQIVNDFQKGDIAEGYSVSREKKESFPLTVTSAQKNPTAFYLCASSIIPGVPEAFFGQGTRLTVV.

This clonotype was recorded a few times. The chain employs TRBV7-9 and TRBJ2-1; D remains unclear. The germline CDR1 and CDR2 sequences are SEHNR and FQNEAQ (reference sequence). This CDR3 has 15 residues. V lost 2 bases and J lost 12, with 20 bases in between. CDR3 residues: CASSLPRPSYGWQFF. CDR3 bases: TGTGCCAGCAGCTTACCTCGACCGTCTTACGGTTGGCAGTTCTTC.

The chain is built from TRBV12-5 and TRBJ2-1; 7 bases map to TRBD2. This CDR3 has 16 residues. The V gene's germline CDR1 is LGHNT and CDR2 FRNRAP. The J segment lost 3 bases and the V segment lost 0 bases, leaving 5 bases of the junction unmatched. Here the CDR3 reads CASGLVTGGGYNEQFF. The CDR3 nucleotides are TGTGCTAGTGGTTTGGTAACCGGCGGGGGCTACAATGAGCAGTTCTTC.

The genes are TRBV7-3 and TRBJ2-1, with 10 bases identical to TRBD1. The CDR3 runs 16 residues. The germline V gene has CDR1 SGHTA and CDR2 FQGTGA. V shed 5 bases and J 6 bases; nucleotides not matched to a gene: 10. The CDR3, as DNA: TGTGCCAGCAGCCTTAGGACAGGGGGGCCCCTCAATGAGCAGTTCTTC. It yields the protein CASSLRTGGPLNEQFF.

Notes on this clonotype: A much larger clone lies a single base off, so this may be a read error. The genes are TRBV7-2 and TRBJ2-1; 9 bases map to TRBD2. Germline-derived CDR1 and CDR2 are SGHTA and FQGNSA. This CDR3 is 16 amino acids long. The CDR3 DNA reads as TGTGCCAACAGCTTAATGGCTAGCGGGGCCTACAATGAGCAGTTCTTC. Its protein is CANSLMASGAYNEQFF. The variable domain in full, completed from reference TRBV7-2 and TRBJ2-1, reads GAGVSQSPSNKVTEKGKDVELRCDPISGHTALYWYRQSLGQGLEFLIYFQGNSAPDKSGLPSDRFSAERTGGSVSTLTIQRTQQEDSAVYLCANSLMASGAYNEQFFGPGTRLTVL.

This clonotype was seen a handful of times. The V and J genes are TRBV6-2 or TRBV6-3 and TRBJ2-2; 9 positions agree with TRBD1. The trim removed 0 bases at V and 4 bases at J, leaving 6 bases unmatched. The CDR3 has 17 residues. The germline gives CDR1 MNHEY, CDR2 SVGEGT. The CDR3 DNA is TGTGCCAGCAGTTACTCAAAACAGGGGGCGAGCACCGGGGAGCTGTTTTTT. Amino acid sequence: CASSYSKQGASTGELFF.

The chain recombines TRBV4-1 with TRBJ1-5; D unclear. The germline V gene has CDR1 MGHRA and CDR2 YSYEKL. This CDR3 has 15 residues. V dropped 2 bases and J dropped 5 bases, with 13 bases sitting between them. As DNA, the CDR3 is TGCGCCAGCAGCCAATCTATACGGGAGGATCAGCCCCAGCATTTT. Translated: CASSQSIREDQPQHF.

The chain combines TRBV6-6 with TRBJ1-1; D is unclear. V lost 0 bases and J lost 0, with 8 bases in between. CDR3 size: 15 residues. CDR1 is MNHNY, CDR2 SVGAGI, per germline (reference sequence). The CDR3 nucleotides are TGTGCCAGCAGTTACTCGAAACAGTTGAACACTGAAGCTTTCTTT. It translates to CASSYSKQLNTEAFF.

V usage is TRBV6-8 and J usage is TRBJ2-1; no reliable D call. The length of the CDR3 is 14 residues. Germline V gene sequence: CDR1 MNHGY, CDR2 SAAAGT. Trimming removed 6 bases from V and 4 bases from J, with 13 bases in between. The CDR3 protein is CASSWGRPYNEQFF. The CDR3 DNA is TGTGCCAGCAGCTGGGGTAGGCCTTACAATGAGCAGTTCTTC.

This clonotype occurred a few times. This rearrangement joins TRBV28 to TRBJ2-7; possibly TRBD1 for D (5 bases). Deletions cut 5 bases from V and 0 bases from J, with 14 bases between. The CDR3 spans 15 residues. In germline, CDR1 is MDHEN, CDR2 SYDVKM. The CDR3 reads CASSQDSLSSYEQYV. CDR3 sequence (DNA): TGTGCCAGCAGTCAAGACAGCCTGAGCTCCTACGAGCAGTACGTC.

V usage is TRBV7-2 and J usage is TRBJ2-5, with 8 bases identical to TRBD2. CDR1 is SGHTA and CDR2 is FQGNSA in the germline V gene. The CDR3 sequence is 16 residues long. V shed 2 bases, J shed 1 base, and the junction held 6 bases outside the gene matches. This CDR3 reads CASSLRGGRPQETQYF. CDR3 in DNA: TGTGCCAGCAGCTTACGGGGGGGGCGACCCCAAGAGACCCAGTACTTC.

The table lists this clonotype with many counts. One end of the junction fails to match germline, which may point to a read error. This chain links TRBV7-6 with TRBJ2-1, with TRBD2 as a possible D gene (6 bases). The germline V gene encodes CDR1 SGHVS and CDR2 FNYEAQ. This CDR3 region has 16 residues. The CDR3 DNA follows: TGTGCCAGCAGCTTAGCGGGCGGAGGGATGTACAATGATCAGTTCTTC. Protein: CASSLAGGGMYNDQFF.

This clonotype was detected many times. The rearrangement links TRBV7-9 to TRBJ2-1; D is undetermined. The CDR3 is 13 residues long. Trimming removed 5 bases from V and 4 bases from J, with 9 bases in between. From germline, CDR1 is SEHNR and CDR2 FQNEAQ (reference sequence). CDR3 coding DNA: TGTGCCAGCAGCCCTCCTACGTACAATGAGCAGTTCTTC. This sequence encodes CASSPPTYNEQFF.

This clonotype was seen a single time. This chain uses TRBV28 with TRBJ1-2; no definite D call. The CDR3 covers 12 residues. V was cut by 6 bases and J by 2 bases, with 7 bases left in between. Germline CDR1 is MDHEN and CDR2 is SYDVKM. The CDR3 here is CASSPQNYGYTF. In nucleotides, the CDR3 is TGTGCCAGCAGCCCGCAGAACTATGGCTACACCTTC.

This clonotype was seen only a few times. The chain uses TRBV7-9 and TRBJ2-1, with TRBD2 matching over 11 bases. The CDR3 spans 17 residues. Germline CDR1 SEHNR, CDR2 FQNEAQ (reference sequence). After removal of 5 bases from V and 3 bases from J, the junction contained 9 bases not matched to a gene. In DNA form, the CDR3 reads TGTGCCAGCAGCAAAGAACTAGCGGGGGTGTTCTACAATGAGCAGTTCTTC. Amino acid sequence: CASSKELAGVFYNEQFF.

This chain joins TRBV12-3 or TRBV12-4 and TRBJ2-5; 7 bases fit TRBD1. The CDR3 sequence is 16 residues long. V gave up 3 bases and J gave up 2 bases; unmatched junction bases: 9. The CDR3, as DNA: TGTGCCAGCAGTTTTTCGACAGGGAGTAGTCAAGAGACCCAGTACTTC. This translates into CASSFSTGSSQETQYF.

V and J are TRBV12-3 or TRBV12-4 and TRBJ1-2; D might be TRBD1 (5 bases). This CDR3 comprises 15 residues. Trimming shortened V by 3 bases and J by 4 bases, and 15 bases separated the two germline ends. The CDR3 loop is CASSLKKGPGYGYTF. The CDR3 DNA reads TGTGCCAGCAGTTTGAAAAAGGGGCCAGGCTATGGCTACACCTTC.

This rearrangement joins TRBV2 to TRBJ1-2; weak D call: TRBD1 (5 bases). Trimming removed 11 bases at V and 4 bases at J, with 23 bases between. The CDR3 totals 15 residues. Germline CDR1 SNHLY, CDR2 FYNNEI. The CDR3 spells CAGGPHQPVFYGYTF. Written as DNA, the CDR3 is TGTGCCGGGGGACCCCACCAACCTGTCTTCTATGGCTACACCTTC.

The chain carries TRBV4-3 and TRBJ1-2, with TRBD1 as a possible D gene (6 bases). This CDR3 region has 16 residues. V was clipped by 0 bases and J by 4 bases, with 15 bases between them. From germline, CDR1 is LGHNA and CDR2 YSLEER. The CDR3 nucleotides are TGCGCCAGCAGCCAAGAAAGGGGGATCGGATCCTATGGCTACACCTTC. It translates to CASSQERGIGSYGYTF.

This clonotype was picked up a small number of times. The rearrangement uses TRBV24-1 and TRBJ2-5; D unresolved. There are 11 residues in the CDR3. From germline, CDR1 is KGHDR and CDR2 SFDVKD. The V and J ends lost 2 bases and 10 bases respectively, with 7 bases between them. CDR3: CATSDSLGQYF. The CDR3, as DNA: TGTGCCACCAGTGATTCCCTCGGCCAGTACTTC.

This clonotype was seen a handful of times. V gene TRBV11-1 combines with J gene TRBJ2-7, with D possibly being TRBD1 (5 bases). The CDR3 consists of 16 residues. Trimming stripped 0 bases from V and 3 bases from J, with 15 bases between. Per germline, CDR1 SGHAT and CDR2 FQDESV (reference sequence). The CDR3 region is CASSLARLGEFYEQYF. CDR3 coding DNA: TGTGCCAGCAGCTTAGCGAGGTTAGGGGAATTCTACGAGCAGTACTTC.

This clonotype was observed a single time. A much more abundant neighbour one base away suggests this may be a read error. The chain couples TRBV7-2 to TRBJ1-2; 7 bases are shared with TRBD1. In germline, CDR1 is SGHTA, CDR2 FQGNSA. The CDR3 runs 14 residues. The CDR3 DNA is TGTGCCAGCAGCTTAGGGCAACAGGGGTATGACTACACCTTC. This codes for CASSLGQQGYDYTF.

V usage is TRBV10-2 and J usage is TRBJ1-5; TRBD1 is a possible D gene (5 bases). The CDR3 has 15 amino acids. Trimming pared 6 bases from V and 0 bases from J, leaving 12 bases between. Germline V gene data show CDR1 as WSHSY and CDR2 as SAAADI. The DNA for the CDR3 is TGCGCCAGCAGACAGGCTTACTATAGCAATCAGCCCCAGCATTTT. This codes for CASRQAYYSNQPQHF.

The chain joins TRBV3-1 to TRBJ2-3; 13 nucleotides align to TRBD2. The CDR3 is 18 residues long. CDR1 and CDR2 from the germline V gene are LGHDT and YNNKEL (reference sequence). With 1 base clipped from V and 2 bases from J, the junction kept 6 bases outside the gene matches. Here the CDR3 DNA reads TGTGCCAGCAGCCAAGGGACTAGCGGGGGCCCCGACACAGATACGCAGTATTTT. Amino acid sequence: CASSQGTSGGPDTDTQYF.

V gene TRBV6-1 combines with J gene TRBJ2-1; D possibly matches TRBD1 or TRBD2 (5 bases each). The V end lost 6 bases, the J end lost 7 bases, and 19 bases lay between the germline ends. The V gene's germline CDR1 is MNHNS and CDR2 SASEGT. This CDR3 comprises 15 residues. CDR3 nucleotides: TGTGCCAGCAGACAGGACTCGGGCTTATGGAATGAGCAGTTCTTC. Translated: CASRQDSGLWNEQFF.